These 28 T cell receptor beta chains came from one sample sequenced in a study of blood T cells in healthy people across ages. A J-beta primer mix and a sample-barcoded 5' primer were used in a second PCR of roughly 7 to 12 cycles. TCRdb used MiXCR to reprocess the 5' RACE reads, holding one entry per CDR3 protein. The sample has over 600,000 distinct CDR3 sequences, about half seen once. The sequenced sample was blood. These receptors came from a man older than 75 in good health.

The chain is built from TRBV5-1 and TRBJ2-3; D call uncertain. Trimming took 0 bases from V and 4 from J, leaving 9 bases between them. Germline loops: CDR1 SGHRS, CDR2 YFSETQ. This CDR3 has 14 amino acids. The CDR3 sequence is CASSLEGMADTQYF. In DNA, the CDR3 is TGCGCCAGCAGCTTGGAGGGAATGGCAGATACGCAGTATTTT.

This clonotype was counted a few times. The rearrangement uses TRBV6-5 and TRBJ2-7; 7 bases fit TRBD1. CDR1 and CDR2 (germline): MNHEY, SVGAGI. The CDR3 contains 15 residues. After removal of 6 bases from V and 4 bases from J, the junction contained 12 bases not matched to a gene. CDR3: CASRQGGLYVYEQYF. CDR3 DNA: TGTGCCAGCAGACAAGGGGGCCTTTACGTATACGAGCAGTACTTC.

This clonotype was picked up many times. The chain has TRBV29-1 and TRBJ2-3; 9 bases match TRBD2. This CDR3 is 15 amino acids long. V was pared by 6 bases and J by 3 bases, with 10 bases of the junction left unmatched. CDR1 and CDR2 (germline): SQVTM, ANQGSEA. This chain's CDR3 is CSVRGGPEGTDTQYF. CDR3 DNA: TGCAGCGTGCGGGGGGGGCCCGAGGGAACAGATACGCAGTATTTT.

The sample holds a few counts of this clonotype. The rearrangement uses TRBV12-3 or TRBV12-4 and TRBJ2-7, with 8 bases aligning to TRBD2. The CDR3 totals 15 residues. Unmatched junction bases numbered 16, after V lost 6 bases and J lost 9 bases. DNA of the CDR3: TGTGCCAGCAGCTTCCCGGGCGCGGGAGGACACGTGCAGTACTTC. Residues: CASSFPGAGGHVQYF.

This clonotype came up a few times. CDR3 residues: CSADGARGETQYF. In nucleotides, the CDR3 is TGCAGTGCCGACGGGGCGCGGGGAGAGACCCAGTACTTC. The chain uses TRBV20-1 and TRBJ2-5, with D possibly matching TRBD2 (6 bases). This CDR3 has 13 amino acids. Between the trimmed V and J ends, which lost 6 bases and 4 bases, there was a span of 15 bases. CDR1 is DFQATT and CDR2 is SNEGSKA in the germline V gene (reference sequence).

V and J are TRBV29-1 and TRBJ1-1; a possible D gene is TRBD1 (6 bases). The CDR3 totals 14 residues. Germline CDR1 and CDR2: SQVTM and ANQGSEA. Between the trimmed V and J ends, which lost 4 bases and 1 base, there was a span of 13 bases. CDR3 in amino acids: CSVGNRVENTEAFF. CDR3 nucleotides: TGCAGCGTTGGGAACAGGGTAGAGAACACTGAAGCTTTCTTT.

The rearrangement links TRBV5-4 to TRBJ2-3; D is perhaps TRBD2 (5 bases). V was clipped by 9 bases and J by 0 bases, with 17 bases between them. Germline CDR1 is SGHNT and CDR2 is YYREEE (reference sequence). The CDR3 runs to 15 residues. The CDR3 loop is CAIWSSGGSTDTQYF. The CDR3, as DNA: TGTGCCATCTGGTCGAGCGGAGGTAGCACAGATACGCAGTATTTT. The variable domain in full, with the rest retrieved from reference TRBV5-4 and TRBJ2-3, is ETGVTQSPTHLIKTRGQQVTLRCSSQSGHNTVSWYQQALGQGPQFIFQYYREEENGRGNFPPRFSGLQFPNYSSELNVNALELDDSALYLCAIWSSGGSTDTQYFGPGTRLTVL.

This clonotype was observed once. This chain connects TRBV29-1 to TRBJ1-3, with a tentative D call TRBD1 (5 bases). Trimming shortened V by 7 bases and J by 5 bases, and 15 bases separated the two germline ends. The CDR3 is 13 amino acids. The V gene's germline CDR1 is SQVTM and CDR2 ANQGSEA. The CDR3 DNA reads TGCAGCGCCAGCCGGCAGGGAAGAAACACCATATATTTT. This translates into CSASRQGRNTIYF.

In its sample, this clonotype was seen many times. CDR3 protein: CASSLVGTSPRETQYF. The CDR3 region has the DNA TGTGCCAGCAGCTTAGTAGGGACTAGCCCCCGGGAGACCCAGTACTTC. This chain joins TRBV7-2 and TRBJ2-5, with 9 bases matching TRBD2. Trimming took 1 base from V and 5 from J; bases not matched to a gene: 8. CDR1 and CDR2 from the germline V gene are SGHTA and FQGNSA. CDR3 length: 16 amino acids.

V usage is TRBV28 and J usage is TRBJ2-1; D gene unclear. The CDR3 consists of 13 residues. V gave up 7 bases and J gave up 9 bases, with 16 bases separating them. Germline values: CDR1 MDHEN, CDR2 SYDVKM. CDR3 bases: TGTGCCAGCACCCTTCCCACCACCTCTGAGCAGTTCTTC. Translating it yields CASTLPTTSEQFF.

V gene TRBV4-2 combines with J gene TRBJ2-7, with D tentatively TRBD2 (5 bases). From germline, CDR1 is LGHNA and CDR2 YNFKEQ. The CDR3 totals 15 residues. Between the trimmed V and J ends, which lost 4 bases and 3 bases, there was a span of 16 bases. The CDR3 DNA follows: TGTGCCAGCAGCCGCAGAGAGGACTTCATCTACGAGCAGTACTTC. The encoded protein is CASSRREDFIYEQYF.

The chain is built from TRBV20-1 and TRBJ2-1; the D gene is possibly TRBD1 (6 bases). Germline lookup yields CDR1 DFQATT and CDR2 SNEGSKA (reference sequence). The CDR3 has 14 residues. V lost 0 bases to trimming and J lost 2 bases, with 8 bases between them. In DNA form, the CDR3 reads TGCAGTGCTAGAGACCCAGGGGCCTACAATGAGCAGTTCTTC. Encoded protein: CSARDPGAYNEQFF.

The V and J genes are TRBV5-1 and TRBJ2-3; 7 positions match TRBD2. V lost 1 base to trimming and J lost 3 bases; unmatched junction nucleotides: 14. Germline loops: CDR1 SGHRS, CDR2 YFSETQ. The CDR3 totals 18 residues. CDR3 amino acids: CASSLNPLGGGPTDTQYF. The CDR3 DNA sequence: TGCGCCAGCAGCTTGAACCCACTCGGGGGAGGGCCTACAGATACGCAGTATTTT.

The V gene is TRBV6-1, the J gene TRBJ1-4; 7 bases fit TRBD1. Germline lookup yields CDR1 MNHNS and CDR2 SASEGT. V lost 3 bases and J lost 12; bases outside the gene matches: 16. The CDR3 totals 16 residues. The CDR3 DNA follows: TGTGCCAGCAGTGACCCATCGGACAGGTTTAATGATGAACTGTTTTTT. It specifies CASSDPSDRFNDELFF.

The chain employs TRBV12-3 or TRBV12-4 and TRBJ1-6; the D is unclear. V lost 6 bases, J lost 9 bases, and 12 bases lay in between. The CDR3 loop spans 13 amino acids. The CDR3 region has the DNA TGTGCCAGCAGACTCGAGATAGGTTCACCCCTCCACTTT. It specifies CASRLEIGSPLHF.

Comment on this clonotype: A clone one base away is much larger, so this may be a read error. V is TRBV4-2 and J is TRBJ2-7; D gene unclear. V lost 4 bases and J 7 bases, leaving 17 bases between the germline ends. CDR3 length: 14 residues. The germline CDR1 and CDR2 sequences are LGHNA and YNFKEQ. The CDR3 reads CASSLSLLYNEQYF. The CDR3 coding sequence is TGTGCCAGCAGCCTATCTCTTCTCTACAATGAGCAGTACTTC.

The CDR3 nucleotides read TGTGCCAGCAGCTTAGGACAGGGCGGAACAACTAATGAAAAACTGTTTTTT. The encoded protein is CASSLGQGGTTNEKLFF. This chain links TRBV7-9 with TRBJ1-4; 7 bases line up with TRBD1. Trimming at V came to 1 base and at J to 0 bases, leaving 5 bases not matched to a gene. The CDR3 loop spans 17 amino acids. Germline V gene lookup returns CDR1 SEHNR and CDR2 FQNEAQ (reference sequence).

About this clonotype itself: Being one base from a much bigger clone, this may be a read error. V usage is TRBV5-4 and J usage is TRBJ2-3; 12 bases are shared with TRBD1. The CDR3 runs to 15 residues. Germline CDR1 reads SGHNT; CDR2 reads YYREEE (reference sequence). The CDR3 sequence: CTSSPRDRGLDTQYF. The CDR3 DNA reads TGTACCAGCAGCCCCCGGGACAGGGGGCTAGATACGCAGTATTTT. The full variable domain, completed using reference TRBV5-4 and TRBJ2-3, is ETGVTQSPTHLIKTRGQQVTLRCSSQSGHNTVSWYQQALGQGPQFIFQYYREEENGRGNFPPRFSGLQFPNYSSELNVNALELDDSALYLCTSSPRDRGLDTQYFGPGTRLTVL.

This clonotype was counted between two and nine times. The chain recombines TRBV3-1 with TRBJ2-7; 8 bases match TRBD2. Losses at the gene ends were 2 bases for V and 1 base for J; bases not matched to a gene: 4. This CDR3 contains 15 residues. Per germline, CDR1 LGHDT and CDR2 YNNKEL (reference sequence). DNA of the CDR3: TGTGCCAGCAGCCAAACTAGCGGAACGTCCTACGAGCAGTACTTC. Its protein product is CASSQTSGTSYEQYF.

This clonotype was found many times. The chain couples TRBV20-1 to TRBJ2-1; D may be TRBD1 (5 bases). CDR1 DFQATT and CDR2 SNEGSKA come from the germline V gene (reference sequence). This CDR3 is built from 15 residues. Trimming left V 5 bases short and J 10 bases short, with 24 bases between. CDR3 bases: TGCAGTGCTTTTGAGCCAACAAAGGACATCAGGGAGCAGTTCTTC. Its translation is CSAFEPTKDIREQFF.

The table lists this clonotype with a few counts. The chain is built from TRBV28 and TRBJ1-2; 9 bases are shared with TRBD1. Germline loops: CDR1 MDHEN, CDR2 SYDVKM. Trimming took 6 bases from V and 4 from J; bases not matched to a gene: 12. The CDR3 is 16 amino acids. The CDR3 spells CASSFGTGYQGYGYTF. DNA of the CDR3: TGTGCCAGCAGCTTCGGGACAGGGTATCAGGGCTATGGCTACACCTTC.

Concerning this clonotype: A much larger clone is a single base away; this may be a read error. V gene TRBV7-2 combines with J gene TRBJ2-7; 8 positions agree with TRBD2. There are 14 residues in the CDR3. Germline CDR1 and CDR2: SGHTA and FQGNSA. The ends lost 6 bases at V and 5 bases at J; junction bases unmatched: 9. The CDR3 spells CASRAPGGSDEQYF. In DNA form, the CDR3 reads TGTGCCAGCAGGGCCCCGGGAGGGTCCGACGAGCAGTACTTC.

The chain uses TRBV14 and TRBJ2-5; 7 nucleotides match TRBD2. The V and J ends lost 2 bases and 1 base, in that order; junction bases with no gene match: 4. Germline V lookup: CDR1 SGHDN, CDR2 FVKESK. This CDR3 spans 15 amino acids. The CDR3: CASSQRRGIQETQYF. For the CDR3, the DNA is TGTGCCAGCAGCCAACGGCGGGGGATCCAAGAGACCCAGTACTTC.

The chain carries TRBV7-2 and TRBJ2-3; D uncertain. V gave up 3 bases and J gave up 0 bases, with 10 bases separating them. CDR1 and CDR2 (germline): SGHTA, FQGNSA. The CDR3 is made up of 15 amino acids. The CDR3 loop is CASSFGVLSTDTQYF. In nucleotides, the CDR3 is TGTGCCAGCAGCTTTGGCGTTCTTAGCACAGATACGCAGTATTTT.

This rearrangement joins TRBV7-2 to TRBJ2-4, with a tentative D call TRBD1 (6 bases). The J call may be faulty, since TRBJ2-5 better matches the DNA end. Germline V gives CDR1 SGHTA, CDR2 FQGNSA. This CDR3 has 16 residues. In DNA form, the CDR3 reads TGTGCCAGCAGCTTAGCCAGGGGAGAGCGTCGCGAGACCCAGTACTTC. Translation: CASSLARGERRETQYF.

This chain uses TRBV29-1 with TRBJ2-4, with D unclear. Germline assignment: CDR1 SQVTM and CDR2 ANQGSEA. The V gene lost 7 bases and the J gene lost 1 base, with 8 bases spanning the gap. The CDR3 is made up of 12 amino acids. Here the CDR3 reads CSATGAKNIQYF. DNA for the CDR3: TGCAGCGCCACCGGGGCCAAAAACATTCAGTACTTC.

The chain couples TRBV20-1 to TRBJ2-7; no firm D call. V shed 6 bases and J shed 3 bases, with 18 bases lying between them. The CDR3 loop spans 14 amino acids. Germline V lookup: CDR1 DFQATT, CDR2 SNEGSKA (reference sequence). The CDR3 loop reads CSAPKLGQRYEQYF. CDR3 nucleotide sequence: TGCAGTGCCCCAAAATTAGGGCAGCGCTACGAGCAGTACTTC.

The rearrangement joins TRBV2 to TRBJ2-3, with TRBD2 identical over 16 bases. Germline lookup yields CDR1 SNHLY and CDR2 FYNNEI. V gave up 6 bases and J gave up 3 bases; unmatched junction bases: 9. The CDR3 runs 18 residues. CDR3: CASRAGTSGRVETDTQYF. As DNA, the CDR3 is TGTGCCAGCAGAGCCGGGACTAGCGGGAGGGTCGAAACAGATACGCAGTATTTT.